This TCR beta chain stems from a study of cytomegalovirus exposure and HLA in healthy donors. Findings and caveats of the study: Sequencing likely caused a cluster of highly shared sequence variants. A later analysis linked a missense variant in DCLRE1C to the trimming of TCR beta V and J genes.

Primers for the PCR totalled 60 Vbeta and 13 Jbeta. Some clones are missing from TCRdb's copy, which holds only in-frame ones; the method was immunoSEQ multiplex PCR. This table has more than 95,000 clones, around two thirds appearing once. This clone was observed a handful of times. Its antigen is not identified. V shed 4 bases, J shed 7 bases, and the junction held 6 bases outside the gene matches. The CDR3 has 14 amino acids. Germline V gene lookup returns CDR1 SGHRS and CDR2 YFSETQ. The TCR sequence derives from a woman aged 35 to 49 in good health and CMV-seropositive. The V call is TRBV5-1, the J call TRBJ2-1; the match to TRBD1 covers 9 bases. Sequences were obtained from PBMCs. CDR3 DNA sequence: TGCGCCAGCAGCCTCCCACAGGGGGCGAATGAGCAGTTCTTC. Translation gives CASSLPQGANEQFF. Using reference TRBV5-1 and TRBJ2-1 for the parts outside the CDR3, the full variable domain is KAGVTQTPRYLIKTRGQQVTLSCSPISGHRSVSWYQQTPGQGLQFLFEYFSETQRNKGNFPGRFSGRQFSNSRSEMNVSTLELGDSALYLCASSLPQGANEQFFGPGTRLTVL.